The 23 T cell receptor beta chains presented below share a single source sample, sequenced in a study of T cells in women clearing cervical HPV infection. Data came from immunoSEQ multiplex PCR; TCRdb stores just in-frame clones and leaves some out. This sample's table has some 30,000 clones. Material for sequencing was blood buffy coat. All receptors come from a woman between 18 and 69 years old with a cervical HPV16 infection that either progressed to CIN3+ or cleared (not recorded which).

About this clone: A read error may account for a junction end that differs from germline. The CDR3 end falls 3 residues outside the read, so it is completed with the germline J gene. Different DNA sequences within this sample yield the same CDR3. The chain couples TRBV20-1 to TRBJ1-3, with D maybe TRBD1 (5 bases). Germline V gene data show CDR1 as DFQATT and CDR2 as SNEGSKA (reference sequence). The CDR3 totals 13 residues. The CDR3 DNA, read in part, is TGCAGTGCTGACCAGGGAGGTGGAAACACA. Residues: CSADQGGGNT. The complete CDR3 protein is CSADQGGGNTIYF.

Concerning this clone itself: The sequenced fragment ends 3 residues before the CDR3 boundary, so the rest is inferred from the germline J gene. This chain connects TRBV30 to TRBJ1-2; possibly TRBD1 for D (6 bases). Trimming took 4 bases from V and 4 from J, leaving 13 bases between them. The CDR3 consists of 13 residues. Looked up from germline, CDR1 is GTSNPN and CDR2 is SVGIG (reference sequence). CDR3 sequence reads: CAWTLGGGYGYTF. CDR3 DNA, as far as it was read: TGTGCCTGGACCCTAGGAGGGGGCTATGGC.

CDR3 DNA, as far as it was read: TGTGCCAGTAGTACCCGCCCGGGGGATATTAGCAATCAGCCC. Translated, it gives CASSTRPGDISNQP. The entire CDR3 reads CASSTRPGDISNQPQHF. The rearrangement uses TRBV19 and TRBJ1-5; D might be TRBD1 (5 bases). The read halts 3 residues ahead of the CDR3 end, with the missing end drawn from the germline J gene. The CDR3 runs to 17 residues. Trimming stripped 4 bases from V and 0 bases from J, with 16 bases between. The germline gives CDR1 LNHDA, CDR2 SQIVND (reference sequence).

With respect to this clone: The CDR3 extends 3 residues past the end of the read, so its final part is completed from the germline J gene. The chain is built from TRBV5-1 and TRBJ2-5; D might be TRBD1 (5 bases). Per germline, CDR1 SGHRS and CDR2 YFSETQ. This CDR3 contains 13 residues. Trimming pared 4 bases from V and 4 bases from J, leaving 11 bases between. Incomplete CDR3 DNA: TGCGCCAGCAGCACGGACATCAGAGAGACC. It is translated as CASSTDIRET. The entire CDR3 protein reads CASSTDIRETQYF.

A word on this clone: The read is 3 residues too short to cover the CDR3 end, so that end is filled in from the germline J gene. The chain links TRBV30 to TRBJ1-2; 10 bases match TRBD1. The V gene's germline CDR1 is GTSNPN and CDR2 SVGIG (reference sequence). The CDR3 has 13 amino acids. CDR3 DNA, as far as it was read: TGTGCCTGGGGGATGGGACAGGGGATCGGC. The encoded protein is CAWGMGQGIG. The entire CDR3 sequence reads CAWGMGQGIGYTF.

Details on this clone: Coverage ceases 3 residues before the CDR3 finishes, and the germline J gene fills in the end. The chain combines TRBV20-1 with TRBJ1-4; D may be TRBD1 (6 bases). The CDR3 length is 16 residues. From germline, CDR1 is DFQATT and CDR2 SNEGSKA (reference sequence). The CDR3 loop is CSAREMVGAGNSPLFF. CDR3 DNA, as far as it was read: TGCAGTGCTAGAGAAATGGTGGGGGCCGGTAATTCACCA.

Of note for this clone: The read is 3 residues too short to cover the CDR3 end, so that end is filled in from the germline J gene. This sequence joins TRBV7-9 and TRBJ1-1; tentative D call: TRBD1 (6 bases). Germline V gene lookup returns CDR1 SEHNR and CDR2 FQNEAQ (reference sequence). Trimming pared 5 bases from V and 4 bases from J, leaving 11 bases between. CDR3 size: 13 residues. The part of the CDR3 DNA that was read is TGTGCCAGCAGCATACAGGGAACCACTGAA. Translating it yields CASSIQGTTE. The CDR3 as a whole reads CASSIQGTTEAFF. Together with reference TRBV7-9 and TRBJ1-1, the CDR3 gives the full variable domain: DTGVSQNPRHKITKRGQNVTFRCDPISEHNRLYWYRQTLGQGPEFLTYFQNEAQLEKSRLLSDRFSAERPKGSFSTLEIQRTEQGDSAMYLCASSIQGTTEAFFGQGTRLTVV.

On this clone itself: Read data end 3 residues before the CDR3 end; the end is taken from the germline J gene. The V call is TRBV7-8, the J call TRBJ2-3; 7 bases are shared with TRBD1. This CDR3 is built from 14 residues. Germline V gene sequence: CDR1 SGHVS, CDR2 FQNEAQ. The CDR3 DNA, read in part, is TGTGCCAGCAGCTACGACAGGGTGGGAGAGACG. Its protein product is CASSYDRVGET. The whole CDR3 reads CASSYDRVGETQYF. The whole variable domain, filled in from reference TRBV7-8 and TRBJ2-3, reads GAGVSQSPRYKVAKRGQDVALRCDPISGHVSLFWYQQALGQGPEFLTYFQNEAQLDKSGLPSDRFFAERPEGSVSTLKIQRTQQEDSAVYLCASSYDRVGETQYFGPGTRLTVL.

Worth noting for this clone: The read finishes 3 residues shy of the CDR3 end, and the germline J gene is used to complete it. This sequence joins TRBV30 and TRBJ1-2; D uncertain. In germline, CDR1 is GTSNPN, CDR2 SVGIG (reference sequence). CDR3 length: 12 amino acids. Incomplete CDR3 DNA: TGTGCCTGGAGTGAGTCTAGCGGGAGC. This sequence encodes CAWSESSGS. The full CDR3 is CAWSESSGSYTF.

Of note for this clone: The read halts 3 residues ahead of the CDR3 end, with the missing end drawn from the germline J gene. J is TRBJ2-2 and V is TRBV6-2 or TRBV6-3, with TRBD2 as a possible D gene (6 bases). The CDR3 contains 14 residues. V lost 3 bases, J lost 6 bases, and 11 bases lay in between. CDR1 MNHEY and CDR2 SVGEGT come from the germline V gene. This CDR3 is CASSYSGEAGELFF. The part of the CDR3 DNA that was read is TGTGCCAGCAGTTATTCGGGGGAGGCCGGGGAG.

Concerning this clone: Read data end 3 residues before the CDR3 end; the end is taken from the germline J gene. The chain joins TRBV7-9 to TRBJ1-5; D gene unclear. This CDR3 is built from 14 residues. CDR1 SEHNR and CDR2 FQNEAQ come from the germline V gene (reference sequence). CDR3 DNA (partial): TGTGCCAGCAGCTTAATGGCGACCACAGATCCC. Translated: CASSLMATTDP. The entire CDR3 protein is CASSLMATTDPQHF.

A remark on this clone: The read falls 3 residues short of the CDR3 end, and the missing part is taken from the germline J gene. The chain links TRBV5-1 to TRBJ1-1, with D possibly TRBD1 on 5 matching bases. V was clipped by 5 bases and J by 0 bases, with 11 bases between them. CDR1 SGHRS and CDR2 YFSETQ come from the germline V gene. The CDR3 runs to 14 residues. The CDR3 bases that were read are TGCGCCAGCAGTTTCCAAGGGGTGAACACTGAA. Protein product: CASSFQGVNTE. From start to end, the CDR3 is CASSFQGVNTEAFF.

The CDR3 sequence: CAWTAGGELFF. CDR3 DNA (partial): TGTGCCTGGACCGCGGGCGGGGAG. The gene calls are TRBV30 and TRBJ2-2; possible D gene TRBD2, 5 bases. The CDR3 end lies 3 residues beyond the end of the read and is filled in from the germline J gene. From germline, CDR1 is GTSNPN and CDR2 SVGIG (reference sequence). This CDR3 region has 11 residues. Trimming left V 4 bases short and J 7 bases short, with 7 bases between.

A word on this clone: The read gets to within 3 residues of the CDR3 end, and the germline J gene fills in the rest. The chain recombines TRBV5-4 with TRBJ2-1; D remains ambiguous. CDR1 is SGHNT, CDR2 YYREEE, per germline (reference sequence). Trimming removed 2 bases from V and 1 base from J, with 10 bases in between. CDR3 length equals 15 residues. Incomplete CDR3 DNA: TGTGCCAGCAGCTTTAAGGTTACGTCCTACAATGAG. Translating gives CASSFKVTSYNE. The whole CDR3 protein is CASSFKVTSYNEQFF.

On this clone: The read ends 3 residues before the CDR3 terminus; that terminus is restored from the germline J gene. The chain combines TRBV18 with TRBJ2-3; 7 nucleotides align to TRBD1. The CDR3 has 16 amino acids. Per the germline V gene, CDR1 is KGHSH and CDR2 is LQKENI. CDR3 DNA (partial): TGTGCCAGCTCACCACAGGCATCAGGGGGTCACCAGCCG. This translates into CASSPQASGGHQP. The full CDR3 is CASSPQASGGHQPQYF.

A word on this clone: The read finishes 3 residues shy of the CDR3 end, and the germline J gene is used to complete it. This sequence joins TRBV20-1 and TRBJ2-3; tentative D call: TRBD2 (7 bases). The length of the CDR3 is 15 residues. Germline CDR1 and CDR2: DFQATT and SNEGSKA (reference sequence). The CDR3 bases that were read are TGCAGTGCACAGCAGGGGTGGGGGGGCAATCAGCCG. As protein: CSAQQGWGGNQP. The complete CDR3 sequence is CSAQQGWGGNQPQYF.

Concerning this clone itself: The CDR3 end is not reached by the read, which stops 3 residues before it; the germline J gene fills it in. Other nucleotide sequences in the sample specify the same CDR3. The genes are TRBV20-1 and TRBJ1-3; tentatively, D is TRBD1 (5 bases). Per the germline V gene, CDR1 is DFQATT and CDR2 is SNEGSKA (reference sequence). The CDR3 is made up of 16 amino acids. The V end lost 0 bases, the J end lost 1 base, and 13 bases lay between the germline ends. The CDR3 protein is CSARDLRGLSGNTIYF. The DNA read from the CDR3 is TGCAGTGCTAGAGATCTTCGGGGGTTATCTGGAAACACC.

The sequenced part of the CDR3 DNA is TGTGCCAGCCGGACAGGGCCATCCTACAATGAG. Its protein product is CASRTGPSYNE. The entire CDR3 sequence reads CASRTGPSYNEQFF. The genes are TRBV7-3 and TRBJ2-1, with 8 bases identical to TRBD1. Coverage ceases 3 residues before the CDR3 finishes, and the germline J gene fills in the end. The CDR3 loop spans 14 amino acids. The V and J ends lost 8 bases and 1 base, in that order; junction bases with no gene match: 4. Germline CDR1 SGHTA, CDR2 FQGTGA.

Concerning this clone itself: The CDR3 extends 3 residues past the end of the read, so its final part is completed from the germline J gene. V usage is TRBV29-1 and J usage is TRBJ1-2; 12 bases agree with TRBD1. From germline, CDR1 is SQVTM and CDR2 ANQGSEA. The CDR3 has 13 amino acids. The CDR3 reads CSASGTGGRGYTF. The CDR3 DNA, read in part, is TGCAGCGCTTCCGGGACAGGGGGCCGCGGC.

Of note for this clone: The DNA ends 3 residues before the CDR3 does, and the rest of the CDR3 is filled in from the germline J gene. The chain is built from TRBV20-1 and TRBJ2-1; D not certain. CDR3 length: 13 amino acids. In germline, CDR1 is DFQATT, CDR2 SNEGSKA (reference sequence). V lost 3 bases and J 3 bases, leaving 9 bases between the germline ends. The CDR3 spells CSASTGYYNEQFF. The sequenced part of the CDR3 DNA is TGCAGTGCTAGTACGGGTTACTACAATGAG.

The CDR3 DNA, read in part, is TGTGCCAGCAGCTTAGCGCTGGGCGCGCCTCACTCCTACGAG. Translated, it gives CASSLALGAPHSYE. The whole CDR3 protein reads CASSLALGAPHSYEQYF. V usage is TRBV7-6 and J usage is TRBJ2-7; D call uncertain. The sequenced fragment ends 3 residues before the CDR3 boundary, so the rest is inferred from the germline J gene. This CDR3 has 17 amino acids. The V gene's germline CDR1 is SGHVS and CDR2 FNYEAQ. Trimming removed 0 bases from V and 0 bases from J, with 15 bases in between. The full variable domain, with the rest looked up from reference TRBV7-6 and TRBJ2-7, is GAGVSQSPRYKVTKRGQDVALRCDPISGHVSLYWYRQALGQGPEFLTYFNYEAQQDKSGLPNDRFSAERPEGSISTLTIQRTEQRDSAMYRCASSLALGAPHSYEQYFGPGTRLTVT.

Regarding this clone: The CDR3 end is not reached by the read, which stops 3 residues before it; the germline J gene fills it in. The V and J genes are TRBV20-1 and TRBJ1-4; no firm D call. Germline V CDR1 and CDR2: DFQATT, SNEGSKA (reference sequence). CDR3 length: 16 amino acids. CDR3 sequence: CSARDKSGRYNSPLFF. The covered CDR3 bases are TGCAGTGCTAGAGACAAATCTGGCCGTTATAATTCACCA.

Turning to this clone: The CDR3 end is not reached by the read, which stops 3 residues before it; the germline J gene fills it in. The J gene is TRBJ1-1, the V gene TRBV30; D not resolved. The CDR3 totals 16 residues. Germline loops: CDR1 GTSNPN, CDR2 SVGIG (reference sequence). The germline V and J ends were trimmed by 2 bases and 3 bases, with 19 bases remaining between them. The CDR3 loop is CAWSSLMAGWDTEAFF. CDR3 DNA (partial): TGTGCCTGGAGTAGTCTGATGGCGGGGTGGGACACTGAA.